The T cell receptor beta chain under discussion was sequenced for a study of T cells in Graves' hyperthyroidism and ophthalmopathy. This clonotype has ten or more counts. CDR1 and CDR2 (germline): DFQATT, SNEGSKA (reference sequence). Trimming stripped 0 bases from V and 0 bases from J, with 33 bases between. The CDR3 consists of 23 residues. Amplification targeted TCR beta CDR3 regions from RNA transcripts. First-round RT-PCR with HTBI primers amplified the TCR CDR3 region. One entry per CDR3 protein results from TCRdb running MiXCR on the multiplex PCR reads. The sample lists 640,000 or so distinct CDR3 sequences; 12% to 15% were seen once.

The sample comprised blood. This TCR was sampled from a woman under 30 with Graves' ophthalmopathy. This sequence joins TRBV20-1 and TRBJ1-5; D unresolved. The CDR3 sequence: CSARDPLSPLTLGLPYSNQPQHF. CDR3 nucleotides: TGCAGTGCTAGAGATCCCCTCAGCCCCTTAACGTTAGGGTTACCTTATAGCAATCAGCCCCAGCATTTT.